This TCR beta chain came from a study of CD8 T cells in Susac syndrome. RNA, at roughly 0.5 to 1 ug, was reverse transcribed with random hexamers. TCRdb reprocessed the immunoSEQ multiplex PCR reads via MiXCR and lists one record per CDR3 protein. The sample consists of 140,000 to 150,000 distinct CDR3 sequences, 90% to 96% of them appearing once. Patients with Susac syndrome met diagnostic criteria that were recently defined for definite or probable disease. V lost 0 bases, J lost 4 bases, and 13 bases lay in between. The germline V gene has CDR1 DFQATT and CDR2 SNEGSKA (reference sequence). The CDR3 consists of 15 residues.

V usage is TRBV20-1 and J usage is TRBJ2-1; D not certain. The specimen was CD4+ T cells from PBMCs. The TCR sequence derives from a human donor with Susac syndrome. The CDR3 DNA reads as TGCAGTGCTAGAGACATTGGTTCGGAGTACAATGAGCAGTTCTTC. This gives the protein CSARDIGSEYNEQFF.